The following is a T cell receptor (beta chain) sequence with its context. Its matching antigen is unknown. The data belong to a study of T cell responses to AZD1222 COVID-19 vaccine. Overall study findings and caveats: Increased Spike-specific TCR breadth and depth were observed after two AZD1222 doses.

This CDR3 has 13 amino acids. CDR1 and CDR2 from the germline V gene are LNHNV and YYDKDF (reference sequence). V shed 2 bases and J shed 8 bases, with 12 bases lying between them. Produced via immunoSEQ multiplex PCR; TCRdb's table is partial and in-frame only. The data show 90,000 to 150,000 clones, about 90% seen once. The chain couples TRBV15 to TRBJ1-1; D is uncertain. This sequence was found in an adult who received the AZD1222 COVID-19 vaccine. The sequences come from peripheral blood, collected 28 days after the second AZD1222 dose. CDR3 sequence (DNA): TGTGCCACCAGCAGACCTTCCATAGCCGAAGCTTTCTTT. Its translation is CATSRPSIAEAFF.